The present TCR beta chain was sequenced within a study of blood T cell repertoires in COVID-19. Study information: Material from acute and convalescent COVID-19 was sourced from the United States, Italy and Spain. From T cells, B-cell-depleted T cells, or PBMCs came the material, which was cDNA or gDNA.

The data were produced by immunoSEQ multiplex PCR, yet TCRdb's version contains in-frame clones alone and is incomplete. The sample records hundreds of thousands of clones, 80% to 90% being singletons. The origin of this receptor is a woman in her thirties with active or convalescent COVID-19. The specimen was peripheral blood.

CDR3: CASSLSGQGAAEAFF. CDR3 sequence (DNA): TGTGCCAGCAGTTTATCAGGCCAGGGGGCTGCTGAAGCTTTCTTT. The chain combines TRBV27 with TRBJ1-1; 8 bases align to TRBD1. This CDR3 is 15 amino acids long. CDR1 is MNHEY, CDR2 SMNVEV, per germline (reference sequence). Unmatched junction bases numbered 6, after V lost 0 bases and J lost 6 bases.